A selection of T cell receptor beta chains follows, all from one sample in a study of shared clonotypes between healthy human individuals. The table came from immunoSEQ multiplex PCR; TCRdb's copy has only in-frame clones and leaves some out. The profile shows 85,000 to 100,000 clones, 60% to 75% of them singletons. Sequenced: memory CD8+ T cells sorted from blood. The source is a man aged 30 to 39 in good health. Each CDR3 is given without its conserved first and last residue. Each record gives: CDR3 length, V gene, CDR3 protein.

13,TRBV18,ASSPYRGENEKLF
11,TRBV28,ASRDSSTDTQY
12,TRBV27,ASSFSGGPYEQY
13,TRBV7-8,ASSLAPGPNQPQH
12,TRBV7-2,ASSFSGSLIEQY
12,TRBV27,ASTPGGSYNEQF
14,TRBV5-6,ASRFGFGGEVFEQY
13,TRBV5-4,ASSLELAGASEQY
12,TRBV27,ASSLTTSSYEQY
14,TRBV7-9,ASSLVPGTDTGELF
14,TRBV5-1,ASSLVGTGGAETQY
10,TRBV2,ASSRLADEQF
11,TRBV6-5,ARQGRPNQPQH
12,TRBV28,ASRPGDSNQPQH
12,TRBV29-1,SVDYRGKTDTQY
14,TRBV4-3,ASSLRPGTVNNEQF
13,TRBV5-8,ASSLLSPGANVLT
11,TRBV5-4,ASSSDRFYEQY
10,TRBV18,ASSRGQGLAF
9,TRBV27,ASGLKETQY
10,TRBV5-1,ASGALVPGYT
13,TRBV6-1,ASSEGVAYNSPLH
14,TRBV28,ASSASDRGASYEQY
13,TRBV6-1,ANRRGRGGDYGYT
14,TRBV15,ATSGRQGMHTGELF
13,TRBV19,ASSIGLAGSDTQY
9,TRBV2,ASTIRETQY
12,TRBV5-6,ASSLGYSGNTIY
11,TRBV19,ASNVGNYNEQF
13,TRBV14,ASSQYTGNTGELF
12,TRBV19,ASNEGGYQETQY
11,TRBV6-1,ASRKRDNYEQY
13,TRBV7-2,ASSLAGSTNEKLF
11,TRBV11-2,ASSFSHQETQY
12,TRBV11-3,ASSSAGITGELF
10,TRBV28,ASSAQEETQY
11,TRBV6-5,ASAPDRGQPQH
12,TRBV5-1,ASSPPPTYNEQF
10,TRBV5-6,ASSPGQASKY
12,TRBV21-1,ASSKAGPYNEQF
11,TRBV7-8,ASSQGLHTEAF
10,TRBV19,ASSLYYNEQF
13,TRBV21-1,ASSTNGQENNEQF
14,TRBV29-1,SVRDRGVSGANVLT
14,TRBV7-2,ASSLVTMREENIQY
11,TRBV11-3,ASAQGRTYEQY
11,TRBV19,ASSIWYTDTQY
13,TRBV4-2,ASSQDPGGTDTQY
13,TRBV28,ASSSLARSYNEQF
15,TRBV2,ASSERWRTSGGETQY
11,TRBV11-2,ASSLEGGTDPF
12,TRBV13,ASSLVNKPYEQY
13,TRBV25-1,ASSEFRGRYNEQF